The table lists the clone carrying this TCR beta chain with a count of one. Original methodology: Amplified reference gene primers provided the basis for estimating nucleated cell counts. Measured with immunoSEQ multiplex PCR; TCRdb has only the in-frame clones, and not every one. V and J calls and clone size come straight from that table; D and trimming were deduced from the DNA. The top ten hold about 20% of the sample, which has about 62,000 clones, approximately 92% seen once. These data belong to a study of blood T cell repertoires in COVID-19. Turning to the study itself: The study drew acute and convalescent COVID-19 samples from the United States, Italy and Spain. T cells, B-cell-depleted T cells, or PBMCs supplied cDNA or gDNA.

Recruited during active infection, patients (from Seattle) were subsequently followed longitudinally. V lost 1 base to trimming and J lost 7 bases, with 13 bases between them. Germline loops: CDR1 LNHDA, CDR2 SQIVND (reference sequence). The CDR3 is 14 residues long. Sequencing used peripheral blood. The receptor comes from a woman in her sixties or seventies with COVID-19, enrolled during active disease. The rearrangement links TRBV19 to TRBJ2-5; TRBD2 is a possible D gene (5 bases). CDR3 loop: CASSIGSAVGTQYF. The CDR3 nucleotides are TGTGCCAGTAGTATAGGTTCAGCGGTCGGGACCCAGTACTTC.